Listed here are 8 T cell receptor beta chains from one sample, sequenced in a study of CD8 T cells in Susac syndrome. Reverse transcription of roughly 0.45 to 1 ug RNA was carried out with random hexamers. One entry per CDR3 protein, called by TCRdb with MiXCR from the immunoSEQ multiplex PCR reads. The sample has 150,000 to 180,000 distinct CDR3 sequences; around 96% are singletons. Sample: CD8+ T cells from PBMCs. Receptor source: a human donor with multiple sclerosis.

The V and J genes are TRBV20-1 and TRBJ1-1, with D maybe TRBD1 (5 bases). Trimming pared 3 bases from V and 3 bases from J, leaving 8 bases between. This CDR3 spans 12 amino acids. The germline V gene encodes CDR1 DFQATT and CDR2 SNEGSKA (reference sequence). CDR3 loop: CSARTADTEAFF. CDR3 DNA: TGCAGTGCTAGGACAGCTGACACTGAAGCTTTCTTT.

V is TRBV20-1 and J is TRBJ1-6; D is unclear. Germline assignment: CDR1 DFQATT and CDR2 SNEGSKA (reference sequence). V shed 5 bases and J shed 12 bases, with 17 bases lying between them. The CDR3 loop spans 13 amino acids. The CDR3 sequence is CSAPREGPKPLHF. The DNA for the CDR3 is TGCAGTGCTCCGCGGGAAGGTCCCAAACCCCTCCACTTT.

J is TRBJ2-7 and V is TRBV7-2; D gene unclear. The germline V and J ends were trimmed by 4 bases and 2 bases, with 6 bases remaining between them. The CDR3 consists of 12 residues. From germline, CDR1 is SGHTA and CDR2 FQGNSA. The CDR3 spells CASSWVTYEQYF. As DNA, the CDR3 is TGTGCCAGCAGCTGGGTCACCTACGAGCAGTACTTC. The full variable domain, rest sourced from reference TRBV7-2 and TRBJ2-7, is GAGVSQSPSNKVTEKGKDVELRCDPISGHTALYWYRQSLGQGLEFLIYFQGNSAPDKSGLPSDRFSAERTGGSVSTLTIQRTQQEDSAVYLCASSWVTYEQYFGPGTRLTVT.

The J gene is TRBJ2-1, the V gene TRBV5-6; 7 positions agree with TRBD2. V lost 4 bases and J lost 4; bases outside the gene matches: 5. The CDR3 extends over 14 amino acids. Germline-derived CDR1 and CDR2 are SGHDT and YYEEEE. The CDR3 DNA follows: TGTGCCAGCAGCCGGCGGGGGAGGTACAATGAGCAGTTCTTC. Its translation is CASSRRGRYNEQFF.

The V and J genes are TRBV4-2 and TRBJ2-5, with TRBD2 matching over 9 bases. The V gene's germline CDR1 is LGHNA and CDR2 YNFKEQ. J gave up 5 bases and V 2 bases, and 6 bases lay outside the gene matches. The CDR3 loop spans 15 amino acids. This CDR3 reads CASSQSAGGRETQYF. DNA for the CDR3: TGTGCCAGCAGCCAATCAGCGGGGGGTAGGGAGACCCAGTACTTC.

The chain links TRBV21-1 to TRBJ1-5; the table's D call TRBD1 went unverified against the DNA. TRBV21-1 is a recognized pseudogene. The CDR3 is 17 amino acids. CDR3 in amino acids: CASSKGQGVYSNQPQHF. The DNA of the CDR3 is TGTGCCAGCAGCAAAGGACAGGGGGTCTATAGCAATCAGCCCCAGCATTTT.

J is TRBJ2-1 and V is TRBV9; TRBD1 is a possible D gene (6 bases). V gave up 0 bases and J gave up 9 bases, with 16 bases separating them. Germline CDR1 and CDR2: SGDLS and YYNGEE. The CDR3 totals 15 residues. CDR3 coding DNA: TGTGCCAGCAGCGTAGACAGGGCAGCCACCGGTGAGCAGTTCTTC. Protein sequence: CASSVDRAATGEQFF.

The chain is built from TRBV12-3 or TRBV12-4 and TRBJ2-5; TRBD2 is a possible D gene (7 bases). The CDR3 is 15 amino acids. V shed 10 bases and J shed 4 bases, with 22 bases lying between them. CDR3 coding DNA: TGTGCCACCTTAACTGGGGGGGGCAGTAGAGAGACCCAGTACTTC. Amino acid sequence: CATLTGGGSRETQYF.